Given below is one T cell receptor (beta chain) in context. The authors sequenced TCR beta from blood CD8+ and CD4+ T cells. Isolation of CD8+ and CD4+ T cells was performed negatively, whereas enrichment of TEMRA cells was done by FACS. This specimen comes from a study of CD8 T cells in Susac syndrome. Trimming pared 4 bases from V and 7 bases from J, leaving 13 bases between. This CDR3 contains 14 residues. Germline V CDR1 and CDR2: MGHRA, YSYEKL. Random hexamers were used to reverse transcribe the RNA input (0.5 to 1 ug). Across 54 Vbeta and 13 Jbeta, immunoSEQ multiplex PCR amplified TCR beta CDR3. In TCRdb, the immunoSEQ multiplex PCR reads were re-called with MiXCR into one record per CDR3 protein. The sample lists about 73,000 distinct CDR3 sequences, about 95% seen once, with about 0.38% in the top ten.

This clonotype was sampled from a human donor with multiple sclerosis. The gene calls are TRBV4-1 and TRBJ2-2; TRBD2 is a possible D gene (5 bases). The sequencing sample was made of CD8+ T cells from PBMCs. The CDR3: CASSPRPRGGELFF. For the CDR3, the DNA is TGCGCCAGCAGCCCGCGGCCCCGGGGCGGGGAGCTGTTTTTT.